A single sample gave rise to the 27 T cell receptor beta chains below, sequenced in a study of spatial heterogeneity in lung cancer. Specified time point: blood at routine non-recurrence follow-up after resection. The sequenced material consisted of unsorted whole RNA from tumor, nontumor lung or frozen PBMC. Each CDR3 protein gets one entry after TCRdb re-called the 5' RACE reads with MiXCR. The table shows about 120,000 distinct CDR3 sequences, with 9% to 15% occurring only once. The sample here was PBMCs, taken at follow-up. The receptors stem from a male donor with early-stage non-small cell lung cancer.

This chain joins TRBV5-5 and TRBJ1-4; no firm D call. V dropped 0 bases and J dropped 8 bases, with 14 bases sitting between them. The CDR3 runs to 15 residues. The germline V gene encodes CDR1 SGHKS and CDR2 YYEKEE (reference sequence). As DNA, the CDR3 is TGTGCCAGCAGCTTGGCCCTGACCCCGAGGGAAAAACTGTTTTTT. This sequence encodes CASSLALTPREKLFF.

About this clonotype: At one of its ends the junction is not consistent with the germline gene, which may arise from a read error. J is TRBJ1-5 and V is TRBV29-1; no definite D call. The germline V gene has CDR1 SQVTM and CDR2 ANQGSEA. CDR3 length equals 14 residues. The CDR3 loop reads CSVKEKSNNQPQHF. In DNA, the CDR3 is TGCAGCGTTAAAGAAAAGAGCAACAATCAGCCCCAGCATTTT.

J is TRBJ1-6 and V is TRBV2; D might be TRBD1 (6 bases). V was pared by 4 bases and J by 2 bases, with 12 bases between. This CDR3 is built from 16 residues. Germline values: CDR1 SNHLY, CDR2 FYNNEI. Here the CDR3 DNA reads TGTGCCAGCAGTGTGCAGGGGACAACCTATAATTCACCCCTCCACTTT. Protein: CASSVQGTTYNSPLHF.

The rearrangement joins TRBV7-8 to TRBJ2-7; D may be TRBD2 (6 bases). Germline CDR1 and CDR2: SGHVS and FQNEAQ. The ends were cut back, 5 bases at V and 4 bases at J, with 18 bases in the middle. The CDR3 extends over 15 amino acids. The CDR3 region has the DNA TGTGCCAGCAGCCTTGAGGGGCTAGCGTCTTACGAGCAGTACTTC. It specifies CASSLEGLASYEQYF.

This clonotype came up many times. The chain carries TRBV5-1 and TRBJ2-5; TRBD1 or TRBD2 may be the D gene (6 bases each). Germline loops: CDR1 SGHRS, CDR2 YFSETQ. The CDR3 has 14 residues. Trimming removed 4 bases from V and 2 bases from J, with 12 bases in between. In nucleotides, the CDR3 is TGCGCCAGCAGCCCGGGGGCCGGGCAAGAGACCCAGTACTTC. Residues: CASSPGAGQETQYF.

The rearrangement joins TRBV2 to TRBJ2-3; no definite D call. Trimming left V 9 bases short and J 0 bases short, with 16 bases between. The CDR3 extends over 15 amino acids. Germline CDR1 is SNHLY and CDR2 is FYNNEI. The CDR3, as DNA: TGTGCCAGGCAAAGTCGGTCAGCTAGCACAGATACGCAGTATTTT. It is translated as CARQSRSASTDTQYF.

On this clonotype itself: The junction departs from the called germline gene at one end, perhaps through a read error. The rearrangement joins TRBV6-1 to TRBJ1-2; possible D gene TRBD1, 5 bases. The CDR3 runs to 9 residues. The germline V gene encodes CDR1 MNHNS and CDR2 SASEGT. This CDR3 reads CASSEGGIF. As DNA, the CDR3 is TGTGCCAGCAGTGAAGGGGGGATCTTC.

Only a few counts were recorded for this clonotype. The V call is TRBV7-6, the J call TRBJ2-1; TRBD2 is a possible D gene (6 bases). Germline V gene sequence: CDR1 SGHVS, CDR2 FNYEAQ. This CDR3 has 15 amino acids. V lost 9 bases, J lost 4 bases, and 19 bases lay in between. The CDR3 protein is CASSTRGLPYNEQFF. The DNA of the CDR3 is TGTGCCAGTAGTACGCGGGGTCTGCCTTACAATGAGCAGTTCTTC.

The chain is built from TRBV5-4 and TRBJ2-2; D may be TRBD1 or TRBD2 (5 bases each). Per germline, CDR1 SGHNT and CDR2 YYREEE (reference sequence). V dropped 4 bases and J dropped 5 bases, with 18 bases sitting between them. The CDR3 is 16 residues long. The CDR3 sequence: CASSRPEGLGTGELFF. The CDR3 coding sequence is TGTGCCAGCAGCCGCCCCGAGGGGTTAGGAACCGGGGAGCTGTTTTTT.

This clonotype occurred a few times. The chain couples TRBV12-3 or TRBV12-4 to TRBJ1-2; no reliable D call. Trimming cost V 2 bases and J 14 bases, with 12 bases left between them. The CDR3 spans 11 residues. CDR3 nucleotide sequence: TGTGCCAGCAGTTTATCTGTTGGGCTGACCTTC. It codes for CASSLSVGLTF.

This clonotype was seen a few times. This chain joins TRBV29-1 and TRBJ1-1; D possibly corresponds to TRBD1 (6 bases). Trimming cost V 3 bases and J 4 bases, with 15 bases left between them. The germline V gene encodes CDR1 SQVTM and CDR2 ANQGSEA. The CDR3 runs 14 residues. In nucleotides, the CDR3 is TGCAGCGTTGATCTTCTGGGGGGCGGCACTGAAGCTTTCTTT. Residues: CSVDLLGGGTEAFF.

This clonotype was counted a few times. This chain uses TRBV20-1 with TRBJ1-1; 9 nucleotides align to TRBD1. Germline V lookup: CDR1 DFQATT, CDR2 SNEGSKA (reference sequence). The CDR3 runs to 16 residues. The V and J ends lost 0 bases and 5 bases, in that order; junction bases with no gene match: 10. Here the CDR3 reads CSARDARQGVGTEAFF. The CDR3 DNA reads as TGCAGTGCTAGAGATGCGAGACAGGGGGTTGGTACTGAAGCTTTCTTT.

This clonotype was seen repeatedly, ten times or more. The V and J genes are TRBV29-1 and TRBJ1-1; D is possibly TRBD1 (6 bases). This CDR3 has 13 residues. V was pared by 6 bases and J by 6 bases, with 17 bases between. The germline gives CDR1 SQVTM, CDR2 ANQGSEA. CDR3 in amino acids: CSVLQGDLAEAFF. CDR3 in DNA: TGCAGCGTACTACAGGGAGATCTCGCTGAAGCTTTCTTT.

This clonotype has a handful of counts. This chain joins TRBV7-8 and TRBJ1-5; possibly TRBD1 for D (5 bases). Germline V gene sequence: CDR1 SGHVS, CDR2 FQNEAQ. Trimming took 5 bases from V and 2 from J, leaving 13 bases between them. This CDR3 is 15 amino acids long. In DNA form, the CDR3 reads TGTGCCAGCAGCCAAAGGGGTAACGGCAATCAGCCCCAGCATTTT. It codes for CASSQRGNGNQPQHF.

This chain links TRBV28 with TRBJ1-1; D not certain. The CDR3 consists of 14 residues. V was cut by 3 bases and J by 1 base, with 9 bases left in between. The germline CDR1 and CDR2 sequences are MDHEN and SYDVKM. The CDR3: CASSLGRQNTEAFF. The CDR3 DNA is TGTGCCAGCAGTTTGGGCAGACAGAACACTGAAGCTTTCTTT. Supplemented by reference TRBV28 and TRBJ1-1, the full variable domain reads DVKVTQSSRYLVKRTGEKVFLECVQDMDHENMFWYRQDPGLGLRLIYFSYDVKMKEKGDIPEGYSVSREKKERFSLILESASTNQTSMYLCASSLGRQNTEAFFGQGTRLTVV.

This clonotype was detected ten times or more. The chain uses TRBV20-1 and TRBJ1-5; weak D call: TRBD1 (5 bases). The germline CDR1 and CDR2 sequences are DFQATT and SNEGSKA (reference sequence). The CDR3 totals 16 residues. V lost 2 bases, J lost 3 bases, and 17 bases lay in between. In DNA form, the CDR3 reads TGCAGTGCTAGACCCGGAGGGGCTACGTCCAATCAGCCCCAGCATTTT. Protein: CSARPGGATSNQPQHF.

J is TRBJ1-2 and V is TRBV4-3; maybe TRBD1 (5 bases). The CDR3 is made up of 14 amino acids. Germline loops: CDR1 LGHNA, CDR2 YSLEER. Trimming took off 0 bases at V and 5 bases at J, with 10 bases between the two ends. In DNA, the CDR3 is TGCGCCAGCAGCCAAGACAGGGTAGGGTATGGCTACACCTTC. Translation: CASSQDRVGYGYTF.

CDR3 loop: CASSVTGGSGDTQYF. CDR3 coding DNA: TGTGCCAGCAGCGTGACAGGGGGCTCTGGAGATACGCAGTATTTT. The chain couples TRBV7-2 to TRBJ2-3, with TRBD1 identical over 10 bases. V lost 5 bases to trimming and J lost 5 bases; unmatched junction nucleotides: 7. The length of the CDR3 is 15 residues. Germline CDR1 SGHTA, CDR2 FQGNSA.

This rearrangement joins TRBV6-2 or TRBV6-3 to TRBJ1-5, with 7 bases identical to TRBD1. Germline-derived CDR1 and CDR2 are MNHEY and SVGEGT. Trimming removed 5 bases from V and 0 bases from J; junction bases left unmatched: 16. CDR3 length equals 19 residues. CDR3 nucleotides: TGTGCCAGCAGTCTTCCCCGGATTACAGGGGTTCTTAGCAATCAGCCCCAGCATTTT. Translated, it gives CASSLPRITGVLSNQPQHF.

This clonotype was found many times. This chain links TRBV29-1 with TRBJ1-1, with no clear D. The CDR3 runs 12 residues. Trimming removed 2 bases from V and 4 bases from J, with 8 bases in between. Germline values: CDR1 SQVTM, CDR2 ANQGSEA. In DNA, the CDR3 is TGCAGCGTTGAAAAAGGATTCACTGAAGCTTTCTTT. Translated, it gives CSVEKGFTEAFF. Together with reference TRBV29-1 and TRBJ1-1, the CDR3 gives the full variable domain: SAVISQKPSRDICQRGTSLTIQCQVDSQVTMMFWYRQQPGQSLTLIATANQGSEATYESGFVIDKFPISRPNLTFSTLTVSNMSPEDSSIYLCSVEKGFTEAFFGQGTRLTVV.

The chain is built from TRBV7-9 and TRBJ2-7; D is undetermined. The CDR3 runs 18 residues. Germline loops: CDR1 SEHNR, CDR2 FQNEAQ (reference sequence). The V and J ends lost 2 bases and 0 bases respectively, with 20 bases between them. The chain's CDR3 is CASSLSLWAGDNSYEQYF. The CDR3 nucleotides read TGTGCCAGCAGCTTATCTCTCTGGGCAGGCGACAACTCCTACGAGCAGTACTTC.

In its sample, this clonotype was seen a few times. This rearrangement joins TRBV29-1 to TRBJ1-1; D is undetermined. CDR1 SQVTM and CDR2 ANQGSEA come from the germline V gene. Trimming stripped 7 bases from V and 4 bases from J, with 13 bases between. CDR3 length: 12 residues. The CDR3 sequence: CSANSGSTEAFF. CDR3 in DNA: TGCAGCGCTAACTCGGGGTCCACTGAAGCTTTCTTT.

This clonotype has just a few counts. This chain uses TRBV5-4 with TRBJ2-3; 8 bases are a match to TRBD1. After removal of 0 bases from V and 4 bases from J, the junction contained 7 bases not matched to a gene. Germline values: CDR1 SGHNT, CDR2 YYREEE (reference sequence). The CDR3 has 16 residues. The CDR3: CASSLAGDRNSDTQYF. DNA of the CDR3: TGTGCCAGCAGCTTGGCAGGGGACAGGAATTCAGATACGCAGTATTTT.

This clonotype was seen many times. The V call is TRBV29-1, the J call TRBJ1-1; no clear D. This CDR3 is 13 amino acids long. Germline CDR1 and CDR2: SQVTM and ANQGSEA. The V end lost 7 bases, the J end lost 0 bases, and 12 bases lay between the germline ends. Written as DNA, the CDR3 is TGCAGCGCTAACAGCGAGATGAACACTGAAGCTTTCTTT. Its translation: CSANSEMNTEAFF.

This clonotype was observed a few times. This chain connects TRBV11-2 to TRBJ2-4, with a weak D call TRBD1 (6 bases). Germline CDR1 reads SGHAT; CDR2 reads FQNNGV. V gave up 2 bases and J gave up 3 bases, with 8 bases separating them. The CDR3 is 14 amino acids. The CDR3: CASSLRGYKNIQYF. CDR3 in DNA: TGTGCCAGCAGCTTAAGGGGGTACAAAAACATTCAGTACTTC.

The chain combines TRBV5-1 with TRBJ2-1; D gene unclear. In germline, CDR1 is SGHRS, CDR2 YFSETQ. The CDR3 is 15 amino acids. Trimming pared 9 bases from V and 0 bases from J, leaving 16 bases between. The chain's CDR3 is CATRQDVSSYNEQFF. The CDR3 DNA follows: TGCGCCACCCGTCAGGACGTGAGCTCCTACAATGAGCAGTTCTTC.

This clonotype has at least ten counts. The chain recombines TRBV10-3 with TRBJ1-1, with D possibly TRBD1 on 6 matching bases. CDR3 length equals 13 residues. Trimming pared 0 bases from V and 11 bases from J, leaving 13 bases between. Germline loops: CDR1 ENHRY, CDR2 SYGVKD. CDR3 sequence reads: CAISESRQDEAFF. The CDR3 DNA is TGTGCCATCAGTGAGTCTCGACAGGACGAGGCTTTCTTT.